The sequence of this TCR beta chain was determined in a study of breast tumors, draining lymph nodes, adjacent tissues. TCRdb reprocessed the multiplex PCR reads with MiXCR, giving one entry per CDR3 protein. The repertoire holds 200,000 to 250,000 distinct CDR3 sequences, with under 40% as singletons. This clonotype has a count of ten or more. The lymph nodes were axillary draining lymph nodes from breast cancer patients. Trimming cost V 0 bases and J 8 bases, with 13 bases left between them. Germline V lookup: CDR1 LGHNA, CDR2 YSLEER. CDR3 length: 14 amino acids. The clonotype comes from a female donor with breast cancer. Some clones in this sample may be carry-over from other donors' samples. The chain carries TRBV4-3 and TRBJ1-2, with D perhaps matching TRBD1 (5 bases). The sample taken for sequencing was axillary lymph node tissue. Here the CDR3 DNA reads TGCGCCAGCAGCCAAGATAGGGGCCAGGGAGGCTACACCTTC. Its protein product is CASSQDRGQGGYTF.